What follows are 23 T cell receptor beta chains derived from one specimen sequenced in a study of T cells after yellow fever vaccination. MiXCR, run by TCRdb on the 5' RACE reads, gives a single entry per CDR3 protein. The data hold 85,000 to 100,000 distinct CDR3 sequences, with 4.5% to 6% observed a single time. The sequencing here drew on CD8+ T cells sorted from PBMCs, taken 10 days after the yellow fever booster vaccination. These receptors came from a man aged 18 to 30 who received the YFV17D yellow fever vaccine.

This rearrangement joins TRBV4-3 to TRBJ2-5; 9 nucleotides line up with TRBD2. The CDR3 runs 15 residues. Germline CDR1 is LGHNA and CDR2 is YSLEER. The trim removed 6 bases at V and 2 bases at J, leaving 7 bases unmatched. Written as DNA, the CDR3 is TGCGCCAGCAGTCAGAGCGGGGGGCATCAAGAGACCCAGTACTTC. This sequence encodes CASSQSGGHQETQYF.

As DNA, the CDR3 is TGTGCCAGCAGTGAGGGGGCTGACCTGGGGCACGTC. This gives the protein CASSEGADLGHV. The V call is TRBV2, the J call TRBJ2-7, with D maybe TRBD1 (6 bases). The germline V gene encodes CDR1 SNHLY and CDR2 FYNNEI. The CDR3 length is 12 residues.

This clonotype was seen only a few times. V is TRBV19 and J is TRBJ2-7; 9 nucleotides agree with TRBD1. Germline V gene lookup returns CDR1 LNHDA and CDR2 SQIVND (reference sequence). CDR3 length: 12 residues. Trimming removed 7 bases from V and 6 bases from J; junction bases left unmatched: 4. This CDR3 is CASNPTGGEQYF. The CDR3 DNA reads as TGTGCCAGTAACCCGACAGGGGGCGAGCAGTACTTC.

This clonotype came up a few times. J is TRBJ1-6 and V is TRBV6-2 or TRBV6-3; D ambiguous. Per germline, CDR1 MNHEY and CDR2 SVGEGT. The V and J ends lost 5 bases and 7 bases respectively, with 24 bases between them. The CDR3 has 18 residues. The CDR3 reads CASSLNTFPGPTNSPLHF. CDR3 nucleotide sequence: TGTGCCAGCAGTCTAAACACCTTCCCCGGGCCGACGAATTCACCCCTCCACTTT.

The chain combines TRBV6-6 with TRBJ1-4; no definite D call. Germline assignment: CDR1 MNHNY and CDR2 SVGAGI (reference sequence). This CDR3 contains 13 residues. Deletions cut 9 bases from V and 5 bases from J, with 13 bases between. In DNA form, the CDR3 reads TGTGCCAGTTGCTCGGGGTCCAATGAAAAACTGTTTTTT. Translating gives CASCSGSNEKLFF.

In its sample, this clonotype was seen a few times. The V gene is TRBV4-1, the J gene TRBJ1-1; no clear D. There are 13 residues in the CDR3. Germline CDR1 reads MGHRA; CDR2 reads YSYEKL. V was cut by 3 bases and J by 0 bases, with 5 bases left in between. This CDR3 reads CASSQSVNTEAFF. CDR3 in DNA: TGCGCCAGCAGCCAGTCCGTGAACACTGAAGCTTTCTTT.

The chain joins TRBV5-1 to TRBJ1-1; D possibly corresponds to TRBD1 (6 bases). This CDR3 has 16 residues. CDR1 and CDR2 (germline): SGHRS, YFSETQ. The V end was cut by 3 bases, the J end by 8 bases, with 23 bases between. The CDR3 DNA reads TGCGCCAGCAGCTGGGGCTATGGACAGAGCAACAGGGAAGCTTTCTTT. Its protein product is CASSWGYGQSNREAFF.

There are many counts of this clonotype. The chain links TRBV7-3 to TRBJ2-1; 10 positions match TRBD2. The junction had 7 bases not matched to a gene; V was cut back by 2 bases and J by 9 bases. The CDR3 sequence is 15 residues long. Germline V gene sequence: CDR1 SGHTA, CDR2 FQGTGA. CDR3 sequence: CASSLGAGGLSEQFF. DNA of the CDR3: TGTGCCAGCAGCTTAGGAGCGGGGGGGCTCTCTGAGCAGTTCTTC.

This chain uses TRBV10-3 with TRBJ1-1, with 7 bases that match TRBD1. The CDR3 consists of 15 residues. Germline CDR1 reads ENHRY; CDR2 reads SYGVKD. V lost 5 bases, J lost 3 bases, and 9 bases stayed unmatched. The CDR3 nucleotides read TGTGCCATCAGTTCCTCGGACAGGAGAGACACTGAAGCTTTCTTT. Protein: CAISSSDRRDTEAFF.

This clonotype came up many times. This sequence joins TRBV29-1 and TRBJ2-6; 9 bases agree with TRBD1. Germline V gene sequence: CDR1 SQVTM, CDR2 ANQGSEA. This CDR3 has 16 residues. Trimming took 5 bases from V and 1 from J; bases not matched to a gene: 6. The CDR3 loop reads CSVLWDRASGANVLTF. Here the CDR3 DNA reads TGCAGCGTTCTTTGGGACAGGGCTTCTGGGGCCAACGTCCTGACTTTC.

The rearrangement joins TRBV20-1 to TRBJ1-5; 7 nucleotides align to TRBD1. Per the germline V gene, CDR1 is DFQATT and CDR2 is SNEGSKA (reference sequence). The CDR3 totals 12 residues. The V gene end was trimmed by 7 bases and the J gene end by 4 bases; junction bases not matched to a gene: 4. The CDR3 nucleotides read TGCAGTGGGCAGGGGGTTAATCAGCCCCAGCATTTT. This encodes CSGQGVNQPQHF.

Only a few counts were recorded for this clonotype. This rearrangement joins TRBV6-4 to TRBJ2-7; perhaps TRBD2 as D (6 bases). This CDR3 is 16 amino acids long. The germline V and J ends were trimmed by 4 bases and 1 base, with 17 bases remaining between them. Germline-derived CDR1 and CDR2 are MRHNA and SNTAGT. The CDR3 protein is CASSVKGTVNSYEQYV. The DNA of the CDR3 is TGTGCCAGCAGTGTAAAAGGGACTGTAAATTCCTACGAGCAGTACGTC.

Only a few counts were recorded for this clonotype. V is TRBV12-3 or TRBV12-4 and J is TRBJ2-7, with TRBD1 as a possible D gene (5 bases). This CDR3 contains 14 residues. V gave up 10 bases and J gave up 1 base, with 17 bases separating them. CDR3 sequence reads: CATSPGPDSYEQYF. CDR3 in DNA: TGTGCCACCTCCCCAGGGCCCGATTCCTACGAGCAGTACTTC.

The CDR3 region is CASKKGLGNNEQFF. CDR3 nucleotides: TGTGCCAGCAAAAAAGGGTTGGGAAACAATGAGCAGTTCTTC. The V and J genes are TRBV6-4 and TRBJ2-1; D not resolved. CDR1 and CDR2 (germline): MRHNA, SNTAGT. This CDR3 has 14 residues. Trimming pared 7 bases from V and 5 bases from J, leaving 15 bases between.

This clonotype was seen only a few times. The chain has TRBV19 and TRBJ2-7; TRBD2 is a possible D gene (6 bases). The germline gives CDR1 LNHDA, CDR2 SQIVND (reference sequence). The CDR3 is 13 residues long. Trimming removed 5 bases from V and 1 base from J, with 9 bases in between. The CDR3 DNA reads as TGTGCCAGTAGTTGGGGAGGTTCCTACGAGCAGTACTTC. It translates to CASSWGGSYEQYF. The entire variable domain, with the rest obtained from reference TRBV19 and TRBJ2-7, is as follows: DGGITQSPKYLFRKEGQNVTLSCEQNLNHDAMYWYRQDPGQGLRLIYYSQIVNDFQKGDIAEGYSVSREKKESFPLTVTSAQKNPTAFYLCASSWGGSYEQYFGPGTRLTVT.

The V call is TRBV6-1, the J call TRBJ1-1; a possible D gene is TRBD1 (5 bases). This CDR3 comprises 17 residues. Germline V CDR1 and CDR2: MNHNS, SASEGT. The V end lost 1 base, the J end lost 4 bases, and 19 bases lay between the germline ends. CDR3 nucleotides: TGTGCCAGCAGTGAAGGTGACCCACGCAGGGTGGGCACTGAAGCTTTCTTT. The encoded protein is CASSEGDPRRVGTEAFF.

The chain has TRBV29-1 and TRBJ2-3; TRBD1 is a possible D gene (5 bases). Deletions cut 3 bases from V and 6 bases from J, with 10 bases between. From germline, CDR1 is SQVTM and CDR2 ANQGSEA. The CDR3 extends over 12 amino acids. This CDR3 reads CSVDQGADTQYF. The CDR3 DNA follows: TGCAGCGTTGACCAGGGTGCTGATACGCAGTATTTT.

This clonotype was observed at least ten times. The chain couples TRBV20-1 to TRBJ2-1; 8 bases fit TRBD1. Germline-derived CDR1 and CDR2 are DFQATT and SNEGSKA (reference sequence). J gave up 7 bases and V 6 bases, and 8 bases lay outside the gene matches. The CDR3 sequence is 13 residues long. CDR3 DNA: TGCAGTGCCACGGACAGGGAGCCAAATGAGCAGTTCTTC. Translating it yields CSATDREPNEQFF.

This clonotype was counted only a few times. As DNA, the CDR3 is TGTGCCAGCAGCTTAATCGGTGGCAGGGAACCAAACACTGAAGCTTTCTTT. Amino acids: CASSLIGGREPNTEAFF. The chain has TRBV7-3 and TRBJ1-1; TRBD1 might be the D (5 bases). CDR3 length equals 17 residues. The germline V and J ends were trimmed by 1 base and 2 bases, with 17 bases remaining between them. From germline, CDR1 is SGHTA and CDR2 FQGTGA.

There are a few counts of this clonotype. This chain connects TRBV7-9 to TRBJ2-5; D could derive from TRBD1 or TRBD2 (6 bases each). Germline V gene data show CDR1 as SEHNR and CDR2 as FQNEAQ (reference sequence). The CDR3 has 15 amino acids. Trimming cost V 4 bases and J 7 bases, with 19 bases left between them. The chain's CDR3 is CASSSRQDPRGTQYF. The CDR3 DNA reads TGTGCCAGCAGCTCTCGACAGGACCCGCGGGGGACCCAGTACTTC.

With respect to this clonotype: Sequence at one end of the junction differs from germline and may be a read error. This sequence joins TRBV2 and TRBJ1-5, with 7 bases identical to TRBD1. CDR1 SNHLY and CDR2 FYNNEI come from the germline V gene. CDR3 length equals 16 residues. The CDR3 spells CASSDPGRGGKQPQHF. In DNA form, the CDR3 reads TGTGCCAGCAGTGACCCCGGAAGAGGGGGCAAACAGCCCCAGCATTTT.

The rearrangement links TRBV7-9 to TRBJ2-2, with D uncertain. Germline lookup yields CDR1 SEHNR and CDR2 FQNEAQ (reference sequence). V lost 5 bases and J 5 bases, leaving 9 bases between the germline ends. The CDR3 loop spans 13 amino acids. The CDR3 sequence is CASSVFLTGELFF. The CDR3 coding sequence is TGTGCCAGCAGCGTTTTTTTGACCGGGGAGCTGTTTTTT.

This clonotype was picked up many times. This rearrangement joins TRBV7-9 to TRBJ2-7; 8 bases fit TRBD1. Germline CDR1 SEHNR, CDR2 FQNEAQ (reference sequence). The junction had 6 bases not matched to a gene; V was cut back by 5 bases and J by 0 bases. The CDR3 is 15 residues long. The DNA of the CDR3 is TGTGCCAGCAGCCACGCCGACAGGGGCTCCTACGAGCAGTACTTC. Translated, it gives CASSHADRGSYEQYF.